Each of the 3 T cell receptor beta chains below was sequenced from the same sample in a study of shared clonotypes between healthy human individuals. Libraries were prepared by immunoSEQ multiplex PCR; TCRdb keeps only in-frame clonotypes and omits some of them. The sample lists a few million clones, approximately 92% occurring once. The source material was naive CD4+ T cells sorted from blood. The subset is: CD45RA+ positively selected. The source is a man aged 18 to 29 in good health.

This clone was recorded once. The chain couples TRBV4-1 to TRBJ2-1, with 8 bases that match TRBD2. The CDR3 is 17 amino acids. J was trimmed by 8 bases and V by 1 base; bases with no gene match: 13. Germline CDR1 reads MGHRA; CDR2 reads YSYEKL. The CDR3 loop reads CASSQGRGSGAFDEQFF. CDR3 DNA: TGCGCCAGCAGCCAAGGCCGCGGTAGCGGGGCGTTCGATGAGCAGTTCTTC.

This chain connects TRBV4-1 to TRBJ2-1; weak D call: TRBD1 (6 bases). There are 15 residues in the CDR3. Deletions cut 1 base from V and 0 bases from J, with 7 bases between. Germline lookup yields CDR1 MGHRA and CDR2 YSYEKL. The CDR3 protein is CASSQADSSYNEQFF. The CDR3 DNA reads TGCGCCAGCAGCCAAGCGGACAGCTCCTACAATGAGCAGTTCTTC.

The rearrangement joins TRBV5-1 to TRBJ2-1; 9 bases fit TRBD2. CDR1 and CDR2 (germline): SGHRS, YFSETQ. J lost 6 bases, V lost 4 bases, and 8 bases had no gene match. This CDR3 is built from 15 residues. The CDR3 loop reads CASSPRREGGNEQFF. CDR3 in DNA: TGCGCCAGCAGCCCCAGGCGGGAGGGAGGCAATGAGCAGTTCTTC.